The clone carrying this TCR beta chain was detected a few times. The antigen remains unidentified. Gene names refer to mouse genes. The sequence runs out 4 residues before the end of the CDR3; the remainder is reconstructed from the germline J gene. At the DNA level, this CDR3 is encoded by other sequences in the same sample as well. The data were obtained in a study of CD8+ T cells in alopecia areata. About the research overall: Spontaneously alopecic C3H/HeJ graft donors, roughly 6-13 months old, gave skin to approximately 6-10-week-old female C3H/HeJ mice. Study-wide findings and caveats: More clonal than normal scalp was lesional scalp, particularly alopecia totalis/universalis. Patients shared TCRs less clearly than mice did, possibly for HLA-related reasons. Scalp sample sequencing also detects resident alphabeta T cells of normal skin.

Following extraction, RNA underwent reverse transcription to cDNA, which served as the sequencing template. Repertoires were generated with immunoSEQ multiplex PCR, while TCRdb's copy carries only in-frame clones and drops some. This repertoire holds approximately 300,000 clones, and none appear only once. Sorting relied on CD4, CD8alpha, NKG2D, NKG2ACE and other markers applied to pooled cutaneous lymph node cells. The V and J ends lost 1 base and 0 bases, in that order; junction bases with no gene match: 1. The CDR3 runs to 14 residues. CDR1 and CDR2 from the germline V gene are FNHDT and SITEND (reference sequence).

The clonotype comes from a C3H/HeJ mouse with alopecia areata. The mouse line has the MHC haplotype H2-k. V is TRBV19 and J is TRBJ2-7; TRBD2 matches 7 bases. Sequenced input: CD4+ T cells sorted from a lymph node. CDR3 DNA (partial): TGTGCCAGCAGTATACTGGGGGTCTCCTAT. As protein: CASSILGVSY. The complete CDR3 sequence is CASSILGVSYEQYF.